Each of the 6 T cell receptor beta chains below was sequenced from the same sample in a study of blood T cells in healthy people across ages. For the second PCR, which ran for 7 to 11 cycles, a sample-barcoded 5' primer and a J-beta primer mix were used. TCRdb re-called the 5' RACE reads with MiXCR, one entry per CDR3 protein. The table includes under 1,100,000 distinct CDR3 sequences, under 30% detected once. These same records also appear under a second study, on T cells of mothers and their children.

The sequenced sample was blood. Receptors were obtained from a girl under 10 years old in good health.

This sequence joins TRBV27 and TRBJ2-1, with 14 bases aligning to TRBD2. CDR1 MNHEY and CDR2 SMNVEV come from the germline V gene (reference sequence). This CDR3 spans 14 amino acids. J was trimmed by 9 bases and V by 8 bases; bases with no gene match: 6. The CDR3 here is CASSGLAGVAEQFF. CDR3 DNA sequence: TGTGCCAGCTCGGGACTAGCGGGAGTCGCTGAGCAGTTCTTC.

The chain carries TRBV6-1 and TRBJ2-2, with 7 bases identical to TRBD1. This CDR3 comprises 16 residues. V shed 5 bases and J 0 bases; nucleotides not matched to a gene: 6. Germline V gene sequence: CDR1 MNHNS, CDR2 SASEGT. The CDR3 sequence: CASSPGQAPNTGELFF. CDR3 sequence (DNA): TGTGCCAGCAGTCCCGGACAGGCCCCGAACACCGGGGAGCTGTTTTTT.

This clonotype has a handful of counts. This chain connects TRBV20-1 to TRBJ2-5; no clear D gene. The better agreement between TRBJ2-1 and the DNA end casts doubt on the J call. Germline CDR1 reads DFQATT; CDR2 reads SNEGSKA (reference sequence). The CDR3 runs to 15 residues. The CDR3 nucleotides are TGCAGTGCTAGACCCCCTGTCGCCCCCTACAATGAGCAGTTCTTC. Translating gives CSARPPVAPYNEQFF.

Only a few counts were recorded for this clonotype. CDR3 nucleotides: TGTGCCAGCAGTCCGTGGGACGGTCAGAACACCGGGGAGCTGTTTTTT. Amino acid sequence: CASSPWDGQNTGELFF. V gene TRBV28 combines with J gene TRBJ2-2; D may match TRBD1 or TRBD2 (5 bases each). CDR3 size: 16 residues. Trimming pared 5 bases from V and 1 base from J, leaving 14 bases between. CDR1 is MDHEN, CDR2 SYDVKM, per germline.

This clonotype turned up a few times. The rearrangement links TRBV7-9 to TRBJ2-5; TRBD2 agrees at 9 bases. Matching the DNA end better, TRBJ2-1 makes the J call doubtful. CDR3 length: 14 residues. The germline gives CDR1 SEHNR, CDR2 FQNEAQ (reference sequence). The CDR3 coding sequence is TGTGCCAGCAGCTTAGATGCTCTAGCGGGAGAGCAGTTCTTC. Translating it yields CASSLDALAGEQFF.

The chain is built from TRBV6-5 and TRBJ2-5; perhaps TRBD2 as D (6 bases). The CDR3 is 14 residues long. The germline V and J ends were trimmed by 0 bases and 4 bases, with 9 bases remaining between them. Per germline, CDR1 MNHEY and CDR2 SVGAGI. In nucleotides, the CDR3 is TGTGCCAGCAGTTACTCGCTCGGGGGAGAGACCCAGTACTTC. Its translation is CASSYSLGGETQYF.